Below are 8 T cell receptor beta chains sequenced from a single sample in a study of blood T cell repertoires in COVID-19. The assay was immunoSEQ multiplex PCR, and TCRdb's table has in-frame clones only and misses some. The table includes about 160,000 clones, 85% to 95% detected once. Sequenced sample: peripheral blood. These receptors came from a woman in her sixties or seventies with COVID-19, enrolled during active disease.

The V and J genes are TRBV5-1 and TRBJ2-3; tentative D call: TRBD2 (5 bases). CDR1 is SGHRS, CDR2 YFSETQ, per germline. The CDR3 runs 14 residues. V was clipped by 4 bases and J by 0 bases, with 9 bases between them. Here the CDR3 DNA reads TGCGCCAGCAGCAACGGGAAAAGCACAGATACGCAGTATTTT. This translates into CASSNGKSTDTQYF.

This clone was seen more than once but under ten times. The chain combines TRBV19 with TRBJ1-2; 10 bases line up with TRBD1. Trimming cost V 0 bases and J 4 bases; bases outside gene matches: 11. Germline V CDR1 and CDR2: LNHDA, SQIVND (reference sequence). The CDR3 contains 18 residues. CDR3 region: CASSIDLWDRGKIYGYTF. In DNA form, the CDR3 reads TGTGCCAGTAGTATAGATCTATGGGACAGGGGAAAGATCTATGGCTACACCTTC.

V gene TRBV4-1 combines with J gene TRBJ1-5; 9 bases map to TRBD1. Germline V gene data show CDR1 as MGHRA and CDR2 as YSYEKL. The CDR3 spans 15 residues. V was pared by 4 bases and J by 3 bases, with 4 bases of the junction left unmatched. The chain's CDR3 is CASSPGQGNNQPQHF. As DNA, the CDR3 is TGCGCCAGCAGCCCGGGACAGGGAAACAATCAGCCCCAGCATTTT.

V and J are TRBV10-3 and TRBJ2-3; tentatively, D is TRBD1 (6 bases). Deletions cut 4 bases from V and 0 bases from J, with 11 bases between. The CDR3 is 15 amino acids. Germline V gives CDR1 ENHRY, CDR2 SYGVKD. The CDR3 DNA follows: TGTGCCATCAGTGTACGGGACACTAGCACAGATACGCAGTATTTT. It codes for CAISVRDTSTDTQYF.

This clone has only a few counts. The chain combines TRBV5-1 with TRBJ2-1; tentative D call: TRBD2 (5 bases). This CDR3 region has 12 residues. V gave up 7 bases and J gave up 4 bases, with 9 bases separating them. CDR1 SGHRS and CDR2 YFSETQ come from the germline V gene. The CDR3 DNA reads TGCGCCAGCCGGGAACAGTACAATGAGCAGTTCTTC. Protein product: CASREQYNEQFF.

V gene TRBV12-3 or TRBV12-4 combines with J gene TRBJ1-2; no clear D. The CDR3 consists of 12 residues. Trimming removed 6 bases at V and 8 bases at J, with 13 bases between. CDR3 DNA sequence: TGTGCCAGCAGCCCGTCCTCGCGGGGCTACACCTTC. This codes for CASSPSSRGYTF.

As DNA, the CDR3 is TGTGCCAGCAGCTTGAGACTAGCGGGGGGGTATGAGCAGTTCTTC. As protein: CASSLRLAGGYEQFF. The chain combines TRBV7-2 with TRBJ2-1; 14 bases align to TRBD2. CDR1 is SGHTA and CDR2 is FQGNSA in the germline V gene. The CDR3 is 15 amino acids. Trimming removed 3 bases from V and 8 bases from J; junction bases left unmatched: 3.

V gene TRBV29-1 combines with J gene TRBJ1-2; D is perhaps TRBD1 (5 bases). Germline-derived CDR1 and CDR2 are SQVTM and ANQGSEA. V shed 3 bases and J shed 8 bases, with 13 bases lying between them. This CDR3 is 12 amino acids long. As DNA, the CDR3 is TGCAGCGTTGATTCTCAGGGTAACGGCTACACCTTC. It encodes CSVDSQGNGYTF.